This passage covers 8 T cell receptor beta chains from one sample sequenced in a study of siplizumab effects on memory and regulatory T cells. Sequencing used immunoSEQ multiplex PCR; TCRdb keeps in-frame clones, though not all of them. The sample lists over 100,000 clones; approximately 93% were seen once. Sequencing was performed on Tregs sorted from blood. These receptors were taken from a human donor in good health.

Only a few counts were recorded for this clone. The chain joins TRBV4-1 to TRBJ2-2; D not certain. The length of the CDR3 is 16 residues. From germline, CDR1 is MGHRA and CDR2 YSYEKL. The V and J ends lost 6 bases and 0 bases respectively, with 14 bases between them. CDR3: CASSQPVGSNTGELFF. The CDR3 coding sequence is TGCGCCAGCAGTCAGCCGGTAGGGTCGAACACCGGGGAGCTGTTTTTT.

The count of this clone is one. This rearrangement joins TRBV4-1 to TRBJ2-1; 12 nucleotides align to TRBD2. With 3 bases clipped from V and 7 bases from J, the junction kept 7 bases outside the gene matches. From germline, CDR1 is MGHRA and CDR2 YSYEKL. The CDR3 spans 16 residues. The CDR3 reads CASSQVLAGGRNEQFF. The DNA for the CDR3 is TGCGCCAGCAGCCAGGTTCTAGCGGGGGGGCGTAATGAGCAGTTCTTC.

This sequence joins TRBV10-3 and TRBJ2-1; tentative D call: TRBD2 (5 bases). The CDR3 contains 11 residues. Germline CDR1 ENHRY, CDR2 SYGVKD. V was clipped by 7 bases and J by 9 bases, with 10 bases between them. The CDR3 protein is CAINSAGEQFF. CDR3 bases: TGTGCCATCAATAGTGCGGGTGAGCAGTTCTTC.

The rearrangement links TRBV11-1 to TRBJ1-5, with D maybe TRBD1 (6 bases). Germline values: CDR1 SGHAT, CDR2 FQDESV (reference sequence). V lost 4 bases and J 8 bases, leaving 30 bases between the germline ends. This CDR3 has 19 residues. Written as DNA, the CDR3 is TGTGCCAGCAGCTCTCACCTCAATTACGCAGGACAGCTCCCTAAGCCCCAGCATTTT. This sequence encodes CASSSHLNYAGQLPKPQHF. The complete variable domain, with remaining parts taken from reference TRBV11-1 and TRBJ1-5, reads EAEVAQSPRYKITEKSQAVAFWCDPISGHATLYWYRQILGQGPELLVQFQDESVVDDSQLPKDRFSAERLKGVDSTLKIQPAELGDSAMYLCASSSHLNYAGQLPKPQHFGDGTRLSIL.

This chain joins TRBV5-1 and TRBJ2-2, with 8 bases fitting TRBD2. Germline lookup yields CDR1 SGHRS and CDR2 YFSETQ. The J segment lost 0 bases and the V segment lost 4 bases, leaving 2 bases of the junction unmatched. There are 15 residues in the CDR3. Here the CDR3 DNA reads TGCGCCAGCAGCGAGACTAGCGCGAACACCGGGGAGCTGTTTTTT. Its translation is CASSETSANTGELFF.

The chain couples TRBV6-1 to TRBJ1-5; D not resolved. Trimming stripped 6 bases from V and 1 base from J, with 1 base between. The CDR3 contains 11 residues. Germline V CDR1 and CDR2: MNHNS, SASEGT. This CDR3 is CASRSNQPQHF. The DNA for the CDR3 is TGTGCCAGCAGGAGCAATCAGCCCCAGCATTTT.

The chain recombines TRBV7-9 with TRBJ2-7; 10 nucleotides align to TRBD2. Germline loops: CDR1 SEHNR, CDR2 FQNEAQ (reference sequence). J was trimmed by 5 bases and V by 2 bases; bases with no gene match: 6. CDR3 length: 15 amino acids. In DNA form, the CDR3 reads TGTGCCAGCAGCTTACCGGGACTAGCGCTTCACGAGCAGTACTTC. This translates into CASSLPGLALHEQYF.

The genes are TRBV2 and TRBJ2-4, with unresolved D. The CDR3 runs to 11 residues. Deletions cut 6 bases from V and 6 bases from J, with 6 bases between. The V gene's germline CDR1 is SNHLY and CDR2 FYNNEI. The CDR3 loop reads CASRGLNIQYF. The CDR3 nucleotides read TGTGCCAGCAGAGGGCTAAACATTCAGTACTTC.